This T cell receptor (beta chain) was sequenced in a study of STAT5B mutations in CD4+ large granular lymphocyte leukemia. In the original analysis: Productive clonotypes were detectable down to 2.59 x 10-5 frequency. Data came from immunoSEQ multiplex PCR; TCRdb stores just in-frame clones and leaves some out. V and J calls and clone size are those listed in that table; D and trimming were worked out from the DNA. Of 30,000 to 35,000 clones listed, approximately 89% are singletons. This clone was recorded only once. Germline CDR1 SGHTA, CDR2 FQGNSA. V shed 7 bases and J shed 4 bases, with 16 bases lying between them. The CDR3 covers 14 residues.

The sample comprised CD4+ T cells from blood buffy coats. This TCR was recovered from a human donor in good health. J is TRBJ1-2 and V is TRBV7-2; tentative D call: TRBD1 (6 bases). In DNA, the CDR3 is TGTGCCAGCACCCCCGTTGGACAGAGCTATGGCTACACCTTC. As protein: CASTPVGQSYGYTF.